Below are 29 T cell receptor beta chains sequenced from a single sample in a study of T-cell memory formation after mild COVID-19. TCRdb reprocessed the 5' RACE reads with MiXCR, giving one entry per CDR3 protein. Of roughly 240,000 distinct CDR3 sequences in the sample, 15% to 19% are singletons; the top ten hold approximately 2.1%. Material: PBMCs or a T cell subset sorted from them (not recorded which). Every receptor here comes from an adult woman who had mild COVID-19 (a few samples of this study predate the infection). Cell type and time point are not known.

This clonotype was seen a few times. V and J are TRBV27 and TRBJ2-1, with 8 bases fitting TRBD1. CDR3 length: 17 residues. Looked up from germline, CDR1 is MNHEY and CDR2 is SMNVEV (reference sequence). The trim removed 4 bases at V and 5 bases at J, leaving 13 bases unmatched. Written as DNA, the CDR3 is TGTGCCAGCAGTTCAAGGTCGACAGGGGTAGGTAACAATGAGCAGTTCTTC. Translation: CASSSRSTGVGNNEQFF.

This clonotype was counted between two and nine times. The CDR3, as DNA: TGCGCCAGCAGAGGAGCTAATGAGCAGTTCTTC. It encodes CASRGANEQFF. The rearrangement links TRBV5-1 to TRBJ2-1; D is undetermined. V shed 5 bases and J shed 7 bases, with 7 bases lying between them. The CDR3 sequence is 11 residues long. From germline, CDR1 is SGHRS and CDR2 YFSETQ.

This clonotype was found a few times. The CDR3 region is CASSFGRGPETQYF. CDR3 bases: TGTGCCAGCAGTTTTGGCCGGGGGCCGGAGACCCAGTACTTC. V gene TRBV12-3 or TRBV12-4 combines with J gene TRBJ2-5, with D possibly being TRBD1 or TRBD2 (6 bases each). The CDR3 has 14 residues. The V end lost 3 bases, the J end lost 5 bases, and 13 bases lay between the germline ends.

In its sample, this clonotype was seen a few times. The chain combines TRBV6-2 or TRBV6-3 with TRBJ2-3, with TRBD2 identical over 7 bases. The CDR3 extends over 14 amino acids. Germline CDR1 and CDR2: MNHEY and SVGEGT. V lost 6 bases and J lost 6; bases outside the gene matches: 9. Here the CDR3 DNA reads TGTGCCAGCAGGCCCTCGGGCGGGAGCGATACGCAGTATTTT. Protein product: CASRPSGGSDTQYF.

This clonotype was seen repeatedly, ten times or more. The V call is TRBV7-9, the J call TRBJ2-3; TRBD1 aligns across 8 bases. There are 14 residues in the CDR3. The germline CDR1 and CDR2 sequences are SEHNR and FQNEAQ (reference sequence). J was trimmed by 3 bases and V by 4 bases; bases with no gene match: 3. CDR3 nucleotide sequence: TGTGCCAGCAGCTCACAGGGGGGAACAGATACGCAGTATTTT. It yields the protein CASSSQGGTDTQYF.

The chain joins TRBV12-3 or TRBV12-4 to TRBJ2-1; 8 bases match TRBD1. V dropped 5 bases and J dropped 9; count of bases not matched to a gene: 12. The CDR3 is 15 amino acids. The CDR3 bases are TGTGCCAGCAGTCGTGGACAGGGACAATGGGGTGAGCAGTTCTTC. This codes for CASSRGQGQWGEQFF.

The rearrangement uses TRBV6-5 and TRBJ2-5, with D possibly matching TRBD1 (8 bases). V was trimmed by 0 bases and J by 6 bases, leaving 17 bases between them. Germline V gene lookup returns CDR1 MNHEY and CDR2 SVGAGI. The CDR3 contains 16 residues. The CDR3 sequence: CASSYSNRGGSKTQYF. For the CDR3, the DNA is TGTGCCAGCAGTTACTCGAACAGGGGGGGTTCAAAGACCCAGTACTTC.

This clonotype was counted many times. This chain links TRBV5-1 with TRBJ1-1, with 8 bases aligning to TRBD1. CDR1 SGHRS and CDR2 YFSETQ come from the germline V gene. The CDR3 totals 15 residues. With 3 bases clipped from V and 1 base from J, the junction kept 5 bases outside the gene matches. CDR3 loop: CASSSQGVQNTEAFF. CDR3 nucleotide sequence: TGCGCCAGCAGCTCACAGGGGGTTCAGAACACTGAAGCTTTCTTT.

Only a few counts were recorded for this clonotype. The chain uses TRBV12-3 or TRBV12-4 and TRBJ2-1; either TRBD1 or TRBD2 may supply D (5 bases each). CDR3 length: 13 amino acids. Trimming removed 3 bases at V and 5 bases at J, with 8 bases between. The CDR3 loop is CASSFRDHNEQFF. The CDR3, as DNA: TGTGCCAGCAGTTTCCGGGACCACAATGAGCAGTTCTTC.

This CDR3 is CASSFPTSGRVPSTDTQYF. For the CDR3, the DNA is TGTGCCAGCAGCTTCCCGACTAGCGGGAGGGTCCCTAGCACAGATACGCAGTATTTT. V usage is TRBV7-3 and J usage is TRBJ2-3; 14 nucleotides line up with TRBD2. The CDR3 runs 19 residues. Germline V lookup: CDR1 SGHTA, CDR2 FQGTGA. V lost 3 bases, J lost 0 bases, and 8 bases stayed unmatched.

This clonotype was detected only a few times. The V call is TRBV11-2, the J call TRBJ2-7; D unclear. The CDR3 has 14 amino acids. The germline gives CDR1 SGHAT, CDR2 FQNNGV. The V and J ends lost 0 bases and 1 base respectively, with 7 bases between them. CDR3 nucleotide sequence: TGTGCCAGCAGCTTAGAGCCGGCGTCCTACGAGCAGTACTTC. Its translation is CASSLEPASYEQYF.

This clonotype has a handful of counts. The chain couples TRBV9 to TRBJ1-3, with 10 bases that match TRBD1. The V and J ends lost 3 bases and 10 bases, in that order; junction bases with no gene match: 16. The CDR3 length is 17 residues. Germline CDR1 and CDR2: SGDLS and YYNGEE. Written as DNA, the CDR3 is TGTGCCAGCAGCGCCTCGAGAGACAGGGGGCTAAGCGGGACCATATATTTT. As protein: CASSASRDRGLSGTIYF. Full variable domain (outside the CDR3, taken from reference TRBV9 and TRBJ1-3): DSGVTQTPKHLITATGQRVTLRCSPRSGDLSVYWYQQSLDQGLQFLIQYYNGEERAKGNILERFSAQQFPDLHSELNLSSLELGDSALYFCASSASRDRGLSGTIYFGEGSWLTVV.

The V call is TRBV12-3 or TRBV12-4, the J call TRBJ1-1, with D hard to call. V was pared by 2 bases and J by 4 bases, with 11 bases between. This CDR3 spans 14 amino acids. The CDR3: CASSLRGVSTEAFF. DNA for the CDR3: TGTGCCAGCAGTTTACGGGGTGTAAGCACTGAAGCTTTCTTT.

This clonotype was seen only a few times. At one end the junction does not follow the germline gene, possibly because of a read error. The chain is built from TRBV6-5 and TRBJ2-7; D assignment may be TRBD1 or TRBD2 (6 bases each). Germline CDR1 and CDR2: MNHEY and SVGAGI. The CDR3 has 12 residues. The CDR3 DNA reads as TGTGCCAGCAGAGGGGGGACTGGGGTTTGGAACTTC. Translating gives CASRGGTGVWNF.

The chain couples TRBV4-1 to TRBJ1-5; no definite D call. This CDR3 has 16 residues. V dropped 1 base and J dropped 5 bases, with 15 bases sitting between them. Per germline, CDR1 MGHRA and CDR2 YSYEKL. DNA of the CDR3: TGCGCCAGCAGCCAAGGGACCCCACTTACCGATCAGCCCCAGCATTTT. As protein: CASSQGTPLTDQPQHF.

The chain combines TRBV5-6 with TRBJ1-6; possible D gene TRBD1, 5 bases. The V gene lost 0 bases and the J gene lost 5 bases, with 6 bases spanning the gap. The CDR3 spans 14 residues. Germline V lookup: CDR1 SGHDT, CDR2 YYEEEE. CDR3: CASSLGRDNSPLHF. The DNA of the CDR3 is TGTGCCAGCAGCTTGGGCAGGGATAATTCACCCCTCCACTTT.

This clonotype appeared many times. The chain recombines TRBV6-2 or TRBV6-3 with TRBJ2-1; 7 positions match TRBD1. CDR3 size: 13 residues. With 2 bases clipped from V and 15 bases from J, the junction kept 10 bases outside the gene matches. In germline, CDR1 is MNHEY, CDR2 SVGEGT. The DNA of the CDR3 is TGTGCCAGCAGTTACAGGGGACAGCCCTGGCCGTTCTTC. This codes for CASSYRGQPWPFF.

This sequence joins TRBV4-2 and TRBJ2-1, with 14 bases lining up with TRBD2. Looked up from germline, CDR1 is LGHNA and CDR2 is YNFKEQ. Germline trimming cut 0 bases from V and 8 bases from J; bases unmatched to any gene: 9. The CDR3 is 18 residues long. The CDR3 region is CASSQESTSGGAGDEQFF. For the CDR3, the DNA is TGTGCCAGCAGCCAAGAATCGACTAGCGGGGGGGCCGGCGATGAGCAGTTCTTC.

The J gene is TRBJ2-3, the V gene TRBV12-3 or TRBV12-4; no clear D gene. With 8 bases removed from V and 6 bases from J, the gap between germline ends came to 12 bases. This CDR3 comprises 12 residues. CDR3: CASVVGVDTQYF. The DNA for the CDR3 is TGTGCCAGCGTTGTTGGGGTTGATACGCAGTATTTT.

This sequence joins TRBV7-9 and TRBJ2-1; D remains ambiguous. In germline, CDR1 is SEHNR, CDR2 FQNEAQ (reference sequence). Trimming removed 1 base at V and 9 bases at J, with 10 bases between. The CDR3 loop spans 13 amino acids. CDR3 loop: CASSLVSVGEQFF. CDR3 sequence (DNA): TGTGCCAGCAGCTTAGTTAGTGTGGGTGAGCAGTTCTTC.

Ten or more counts support this clonotype. The J gene is TRBJ2-1, the V gene TRBV20-1, with TRBD2 matching over 12 bases. The CDR3 contains 15 residues. CDR1 is DFQATT, CDR2 SNEGSKA, per germline (reference sequence). After removal of 5 bases from V and 4 bases from J, the junction contained 6 bases not matched to a gene. CDR3: CSAPGLAGMYNEQFF. The CDR3 nucleotides are TGCAGTGCTCCCGGACTAGCGGGAATGTACAATGAGCAGTTCTTC.

This clonotype showed up just a few times. The rearrangement links TRBV5-1 to TRBJ2-7; D is possibly TRBD2 (5 bases). CDR3 length equals 14 residues. The germline V gene has CDR1 SGHRS and CDR2 YFSETQ. V lost 4 bases and J lost 2, with 13 bases in between. The CDR3 reads CASSQRTRPYEQYF. CDR3 DNA: TGCGCCAGCAGCCAGCGGACCCGGCCCTACGAGCAGTACTTC.

This clonotype was seen a handful of times. This sequence joins TRBV5-4 and TRBJ2-2; 7 positions match TRBD1. Losses at the gene ends were 4 bases for V and 6 bases for J; bases not matched to a gene: 6. The germline V gene has CDR1 SGHNT and CDR2 YYREEE (reference sequence). The CDR3 has 14 amino acids. The CDR3: CASSLGTVSGELFF. Written as DNA, the CDR3 is TGTGCCAGCAGCCTAGGGACAGTCTCCGGGGAGCTGTTTTTT.

This clonotype has more than one count but fewer than ten. The chain is built from TRBV25-1 and TRBJ2-7, with TRBD2 matching 8 bases. The CDR3 spans 14 residues. Unmatched junction bases numbered 18, after V lost 8 bases and J lost 12 bases. Germline lookup yields CDR1 MGHDK and CDR2 SYGVNS. The CDR3 DNA reads TGTGCCAGCGATCCTACGGGGGGGGCTCACGTCCTGTACTTC. Protein product: CASDPTGGAHVLYF.

This clonotype was counted a few times. Here the CDR3 reads CSARRQSNYGYTF. CDR3 bases: TGCAGTGCCAGAAGACAGTCTAACTATGGCTACACCTTC. V gene TRBV20-1 combines with J gene TRBJ1-2; the D gene is possibly TRBD1 (5 bases). CDR1 and CDR2 from the germline V gene are DFQATT and SNEGSKA (reference sequence). The CDR3 is made up of 13 amino acids. The germline V and J ends were trimmed by 6 bases and 0 bases, with 11 bases remaining between them.

This clonotype was seen only a few times. This rearrangement joins TRBV5-1 to TRBJ2-3; a possible D gene is TRBD1 (5 bases). Trimming cost V 1 base and J 0 bases, with 12 bases left between them. Germline CDR1 is SGHRS and CDR2 is YFSETQ. The CDR3 covers 16 residues. CDR3 in amino acids: CASSLLQGRSTDTQYF. The CDR3 nucleotides are TGCGCCAGCAGCTTGCTGCAGGGAAGGAGCACAGATACGCAGTATTTT.

V gene TRBV25-1 combines with J gene TRBJ2-3; 11 nucleotides match TRBD2. The CDR3 runs to 15 residues. The germline V gene encodes CDR1 MGHDK and CDR2 SYGVNS. The V segment lost 4 bases and the J segment 2 bases; nucleotides outside the gene matches: 2. This CDR3 is CASSGLAGYTDTQYF. The CDR3, as DNA: TGTGCCAGCAGTGGACTAGCGGGGTACACAGATACGCAGTATTTT.

This clonotype was observed many times. One end of the junction varies from germline; a read error may be responsible. The chain couples TRBV7-9 to TRBJ2-5; D is unresolved. CDR1 SEHNR and CDR2 FQNEAQ come from the germline V gene (reference sequence). The CDR3 length is 12 residues. In nucleotides, the CDR3 is TGCGCCAGCAGCTTGGTAGGAGAGACCCAGTACTTC. Translated, it gives CASSLVGETQYF. Filled out from reference TRBV7-9 and TRBJ2-5, the complete variable domain reads DTGVSQNPRHKITKRGQNVTFRCDPISEHNRLYWYRQTLGQGPEFLTYFQNEAQLEKSRLLSDRFSAERPKGSFSTLEIQRTEQGDSAMYLCASSLVGETQYFGPGTRLLVL.

This clonotype has only a few counts. CDR3 amino acids: CASSEQGRGYEQYF. DNA for the CDR3: TGTGCCAGCAGTGAACAGGGGAGAGGCTACGAGCAGTACTTC. V gene TRBV25-1 combines with J gene TRBJ2-7; a weak D match, TRBD1 (6 bases). Looked up from germline, CDR1 is MGHDK and CDR2 is SYGVNS. V lost 2 bases and J lost 3, with 11 bases in between. The CDR3 is 14 amino acids.